These 4 T cell receptor beta chains originate from one sample sequenced in a study of blood T cell repertoires in COVID-19. Profiling relied on immunoSEQ multiplex PCR, and the TCRdb table lists in-frame clones only, not all of them. The data hold about 300,000 clones, with roughly 92% observed a single time. Sequencing was carried out using peripheral blood. The source of these receptors is a woman in her 30s with COVID-19, enrolled during active disease.

The chain carries TRBV15 and TRBJ1-2, with 8 bases matching TRBD1. With V trimmed by 1 base and J by 4 bases, 11 bases remained unmatched. There are 17 residues in the CDR3. Germline values: CDR1 LNHNV, CDR2 YYDKDF (reference sequence). This chain's CDR3 is CATSRVGQGGPFYGYTF. The DNA for the CDR3 is TGTGCCACCAGCAGAGTAGGACAGGGAGGACCTTTCTATGGCTACACCTTC.

This clone showed up just a few times. One junction end disagrees with the germline gene, perhaps due to a read error. This chain connects TRBV12-3 or TRBV12-4 to TRBJ2-7; TRBD2 matches 7 bases. CDR3 length: 12 residues. DNA for the CDR3: TGTGCCAGCAGTCTAGCGGACTGGGAGCAGTACTTC. Encoded protein: CASSLADWEQYF.

The CDR3 nucleotides read TGTGCCATCAGTGAGGGGAGGGGGGTCCCTGGGGCCAACGTCCTGACTTTC. Translating gives CAISEGRGVPGANVLTF. The genes are TRBV10-3 and TRBJ2-6; the D gene is possibly TRBD2 (7 bases). The germline V gene encodes CDR1 ENHRY and CDR2 SYGVKD. CDR3 size: 17 residues. Trimming removed 2 bases at V and 2 bases at J, with 13 bases between.

The V and J genes are TRBV11-2 and TRBJ1-5; a weak D match, TRBD1 (6 bases). The CDR3 is made up of 13 amino acids. Trimming stripped 6 bases from V and 7 bases from J, with 13 bases between. The V gene's germline CDR1 is SGHAT and CDR2 FQNNGV. Here the CDR3 DNA reads TGTGCCAGCAGTCCGGGCAGGGGCCAGCCCCAGCATTTT. This translates into CASSPGRGQPQHF.